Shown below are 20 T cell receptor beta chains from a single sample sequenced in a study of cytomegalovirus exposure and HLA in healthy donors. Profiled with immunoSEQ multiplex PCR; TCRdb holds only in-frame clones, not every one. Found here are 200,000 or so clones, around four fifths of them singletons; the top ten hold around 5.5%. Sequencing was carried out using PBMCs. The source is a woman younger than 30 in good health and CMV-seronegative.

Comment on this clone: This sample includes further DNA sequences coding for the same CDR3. CDR3: CASSIGDNEQFF. In nucleotides, the CDR3 is TGTGCCAGTAGTATAGGGGACAATGAGCAGTTCTTC. The chain has TRBV19 and TRBJ2-1; D remains unclear. CDR1 is LNHDA and CDR2 is SQIVND in the germline V gene (reference sequence). Deletions cut 1 base from V and 5 bases from J, with 3 bases between. This CDR3 spans 12 amino acids.

The CDR3 sequence is CASSEDRGPSEQYF. In DNA form, the CDR3 reads TGTGCCAGCAGCGAGGACAGGGGGCCAAGCGAGCAGTACTTC. V is TRBV6-5 and J is TRBJ2-7; 11 bases agree with TRBD1. CDR3 length: 14 amino acids. Losses at the gene ends were 6 bases for V and 6 bases for J; bases not matched to a gene: 7. Germline-derived CDR1 and CDR2 are MNHEY and SVGAGI.

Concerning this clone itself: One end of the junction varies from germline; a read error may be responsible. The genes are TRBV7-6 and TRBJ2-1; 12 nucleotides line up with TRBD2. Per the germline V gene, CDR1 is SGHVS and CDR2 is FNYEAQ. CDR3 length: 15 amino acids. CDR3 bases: TGTGCCAGCAGCCTAGCGGGGGGGCTTAACAATGAGCAGTTCTTC. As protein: CASSLAGGLNNEQFF.

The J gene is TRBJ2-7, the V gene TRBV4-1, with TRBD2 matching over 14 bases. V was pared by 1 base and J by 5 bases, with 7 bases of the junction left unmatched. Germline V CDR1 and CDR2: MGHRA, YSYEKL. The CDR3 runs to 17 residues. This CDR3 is CASSQGLAGGYKDEQYF. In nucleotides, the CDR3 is TGCGCCAGCAGCCAAGGACTAGCGGGGGGGTATAAGGACGAGCAGTACTTC.

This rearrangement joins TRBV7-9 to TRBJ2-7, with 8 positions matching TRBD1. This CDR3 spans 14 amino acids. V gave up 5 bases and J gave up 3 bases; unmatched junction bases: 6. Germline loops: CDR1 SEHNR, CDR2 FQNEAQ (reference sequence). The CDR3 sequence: CASSIDRGHYEQYF. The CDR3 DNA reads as TGTGCCAGCAGCATCGACAGGGGCCACTACGAGCAGTACTTC.

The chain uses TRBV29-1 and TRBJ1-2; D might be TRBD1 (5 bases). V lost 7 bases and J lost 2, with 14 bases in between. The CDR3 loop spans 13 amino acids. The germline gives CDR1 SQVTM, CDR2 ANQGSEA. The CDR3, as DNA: TGCAGCGCACATGGGGGAACCAACTATGGCTACACCTTC. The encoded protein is CSAHGGTNYGYTF. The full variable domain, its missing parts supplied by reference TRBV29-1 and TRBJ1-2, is SAVISQKPSRDICQRGTSLTIQCQVDSQVTMMFWYRQQPGQSLTLIATANQGSEATYESGFVIDKFPISRPNLTFSTLTVSNMSPEDSSIYLCSAHGGTNYGYTFGSGTRLTVV.

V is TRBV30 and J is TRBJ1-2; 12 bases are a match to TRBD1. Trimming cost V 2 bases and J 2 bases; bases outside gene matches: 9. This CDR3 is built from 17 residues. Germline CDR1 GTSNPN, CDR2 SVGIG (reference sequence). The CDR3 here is CAWSRPGQGAPNYGYTF. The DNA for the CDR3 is TGTGCCTGGAGTCGACCGGGACAGGGGGCGCCGAACTATGGCTACACCTTC. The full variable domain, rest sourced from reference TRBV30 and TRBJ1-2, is SQTIHQWPATLVQPVGSPLSLECTVEGTSNPNLYWYRQAAGRGLQLLFYSVGIGQISSEVPQNLSASRPQDRQFILSSKKLLLSDSGFYLCAWSRPGQGAPNYGYTFGSGTRLTVV.

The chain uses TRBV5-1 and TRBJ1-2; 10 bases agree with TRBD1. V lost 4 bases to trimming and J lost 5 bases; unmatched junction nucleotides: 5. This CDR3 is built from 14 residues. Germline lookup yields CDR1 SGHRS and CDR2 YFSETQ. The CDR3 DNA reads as TGCGCCAGCAGCGGGGGACAGGGGAGGTATGGCTACACCTTC. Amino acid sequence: CASSGGQGRYGYTF.

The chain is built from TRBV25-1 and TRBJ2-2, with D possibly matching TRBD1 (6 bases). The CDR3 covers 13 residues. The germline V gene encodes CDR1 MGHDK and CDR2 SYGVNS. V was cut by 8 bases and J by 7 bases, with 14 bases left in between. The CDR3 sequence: CASCSQGYGELFF. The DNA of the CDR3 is TGTGCCAGCTGCAGTCAGGGGTACGGGGAGCTGTTTTTT.

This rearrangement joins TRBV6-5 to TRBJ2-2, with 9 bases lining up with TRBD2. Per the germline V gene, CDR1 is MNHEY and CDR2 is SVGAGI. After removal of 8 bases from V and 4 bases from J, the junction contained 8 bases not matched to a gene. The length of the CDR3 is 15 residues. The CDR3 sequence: CASGPSRGGTGELFF. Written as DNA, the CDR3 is TGTGCCAGCGGCCCCTCGCGGGGGGGCACCGGGGAGCTGTTTTTT.

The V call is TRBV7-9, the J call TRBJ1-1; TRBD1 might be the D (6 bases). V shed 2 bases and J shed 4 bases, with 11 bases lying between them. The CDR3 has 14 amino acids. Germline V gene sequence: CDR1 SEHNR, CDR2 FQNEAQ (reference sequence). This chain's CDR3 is CASSLPTGRTEAFF. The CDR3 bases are TGTGCCAGCAGCTTACCCACAGGGCGCACTGAAGCTTTCTTT.

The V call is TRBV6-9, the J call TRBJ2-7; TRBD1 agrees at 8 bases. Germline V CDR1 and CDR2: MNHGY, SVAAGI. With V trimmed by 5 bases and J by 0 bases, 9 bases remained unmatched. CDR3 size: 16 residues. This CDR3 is CASSTFRDRSSYEQYF. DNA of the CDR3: TGTGCCAGCAGTACGTTCCGGGACAGGTCCTCCTACGAGCAGTACTTC.

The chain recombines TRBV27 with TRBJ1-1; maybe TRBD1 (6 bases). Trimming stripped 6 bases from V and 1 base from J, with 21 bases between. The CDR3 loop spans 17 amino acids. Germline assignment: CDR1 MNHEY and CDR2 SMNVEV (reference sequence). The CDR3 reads CASRVTMGGDGNTEAFF. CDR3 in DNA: TGTGCCAGCAGGGTGACTATGGGGGGCGATGGGAACACTGAAGCTTTCTTT.

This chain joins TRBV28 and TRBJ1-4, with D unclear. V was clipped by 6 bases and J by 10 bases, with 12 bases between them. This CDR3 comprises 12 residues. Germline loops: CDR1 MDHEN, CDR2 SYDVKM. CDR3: CASRMIVGKLFF. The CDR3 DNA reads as TGTGCCAGCAGGATGATAGTAGGAAAACTGTTTTTT.

Here the CDR3 DNA reads TGCGCCAGCAGTGGCCCCCGCCAGGGGTTCTCAGGGTACGAGCAGTACTTC. Protein: CASSGPRQGFSGYEQYF. The V and J genes are TRBV10-1 and TRBJ2-7, with D perhaps TRBD1 (6 bases). The CDR3 has 17 residues. Deletions cut 4 bases from V and 4 bases from J, with 23 bases between. In germline, CDR1 is WNHNN, CDR2 SYGVQD (reference sequence).

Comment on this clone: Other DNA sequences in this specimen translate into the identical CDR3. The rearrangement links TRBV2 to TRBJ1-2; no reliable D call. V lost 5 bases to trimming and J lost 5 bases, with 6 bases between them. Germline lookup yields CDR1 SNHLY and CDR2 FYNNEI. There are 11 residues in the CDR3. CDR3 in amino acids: CASSLGYGYTF. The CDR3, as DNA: TGTGCCAGCAGTCTGGGGTATGGCTACACCTTC.

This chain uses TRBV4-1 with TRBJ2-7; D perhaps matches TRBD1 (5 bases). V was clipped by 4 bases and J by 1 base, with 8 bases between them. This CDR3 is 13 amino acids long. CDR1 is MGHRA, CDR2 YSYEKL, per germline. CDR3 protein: CASSPGMSYEQYF. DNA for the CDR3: TGCGCCAGCAGCCCAGGGATGTCCTACGAGCAGTACTTC.

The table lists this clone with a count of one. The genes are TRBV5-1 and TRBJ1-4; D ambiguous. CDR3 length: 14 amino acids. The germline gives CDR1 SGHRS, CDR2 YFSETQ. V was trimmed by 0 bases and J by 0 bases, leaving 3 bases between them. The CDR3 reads CASSLVPTNEKLFF. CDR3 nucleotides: TGCGCCAGCAGCTTGGTTCCAACTAATGAAAAACTGTTTTTT. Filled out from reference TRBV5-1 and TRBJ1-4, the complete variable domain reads KAGVTQTPRYLIKTRGQQVTLSCSPISGHRSVSWYQQTPGQGLQFLFEYFSETQRNKGNFPGRFSGRQFSNSRSEMNVSTLELGDSALYLCASSLVPTNEKLFFGSGTQLSVL.

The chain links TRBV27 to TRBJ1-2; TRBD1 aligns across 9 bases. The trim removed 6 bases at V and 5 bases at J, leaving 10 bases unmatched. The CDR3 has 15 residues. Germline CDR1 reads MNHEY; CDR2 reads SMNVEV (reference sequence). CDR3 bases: TGTGCCAGCAGGAATTTGGACAGGGGCGATTATGGCTACACCTTC. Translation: CASRNLDRGDYGYTF.

Written as DNA, the CDR3 is TGTGCCAGCAACCAGAGAAGGGACTCCTACGAGCAGTACTTC. As protein: CASNQRRDSYEQYF. This chain uses TRBV28 with TRBJ2-7; no firm D call. The germline gives CDR1 MDHEN, CDR2 SYDVKM. This CDR3 comprises 14 residues. Trimming cost V 7 bases and J 0 bases, with 13 bases left between them.